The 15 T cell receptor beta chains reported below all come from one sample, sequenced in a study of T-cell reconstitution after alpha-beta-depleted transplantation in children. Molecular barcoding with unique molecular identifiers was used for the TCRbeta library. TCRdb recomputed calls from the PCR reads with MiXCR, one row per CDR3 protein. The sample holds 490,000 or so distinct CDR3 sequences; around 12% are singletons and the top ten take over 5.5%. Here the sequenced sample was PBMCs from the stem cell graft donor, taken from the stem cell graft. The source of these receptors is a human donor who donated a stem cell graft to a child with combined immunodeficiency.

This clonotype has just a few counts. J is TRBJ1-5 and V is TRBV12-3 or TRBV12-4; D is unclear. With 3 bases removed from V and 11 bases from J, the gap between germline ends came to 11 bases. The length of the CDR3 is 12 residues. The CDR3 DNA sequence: TGTGCCAGCAGTTTCCGTGTCGACGCCCAGCATTTT. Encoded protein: CASSFRVDAQHF.

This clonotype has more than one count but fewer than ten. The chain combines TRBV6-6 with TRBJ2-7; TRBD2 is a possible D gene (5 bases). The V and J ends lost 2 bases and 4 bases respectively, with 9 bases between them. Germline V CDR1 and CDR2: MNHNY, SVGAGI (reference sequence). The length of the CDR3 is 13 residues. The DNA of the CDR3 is TGTGCCAGCAGTTACCTGGACTTTTACGAGCAGTACTTC. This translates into CASSYLDFYEQYF.

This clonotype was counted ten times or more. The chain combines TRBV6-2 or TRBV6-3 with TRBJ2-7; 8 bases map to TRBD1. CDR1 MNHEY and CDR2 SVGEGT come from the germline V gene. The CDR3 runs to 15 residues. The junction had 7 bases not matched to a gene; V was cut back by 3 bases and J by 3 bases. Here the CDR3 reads CASSYRRGQDYEQYF. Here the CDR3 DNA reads TGTGCCAGCAGTTATCGCAGGGGGCAAGACTACGAGCAGTACTTC.

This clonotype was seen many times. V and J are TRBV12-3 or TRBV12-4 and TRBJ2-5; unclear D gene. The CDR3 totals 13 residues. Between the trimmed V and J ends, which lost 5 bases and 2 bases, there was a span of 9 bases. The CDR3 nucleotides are TGTGCCAGCAGTCGTGGAGTTCAAGAGACCCAGTACTTC. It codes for CASSRGVQETQYF.

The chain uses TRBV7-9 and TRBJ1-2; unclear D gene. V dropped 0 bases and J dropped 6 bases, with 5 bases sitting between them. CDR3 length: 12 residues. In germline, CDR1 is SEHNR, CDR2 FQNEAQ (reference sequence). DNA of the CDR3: TGTGCCAGCAGCTTAGCGCTAGATGGCTACACCTTC. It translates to CASSLALDGYTF.

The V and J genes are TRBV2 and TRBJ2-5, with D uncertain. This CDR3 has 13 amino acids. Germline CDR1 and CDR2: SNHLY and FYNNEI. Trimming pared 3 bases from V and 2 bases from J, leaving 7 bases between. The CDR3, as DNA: TGTGCCAGCAGTGACTGGGGACAAGAGACCCAGTACTTC. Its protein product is CASSDWGQETQYF.

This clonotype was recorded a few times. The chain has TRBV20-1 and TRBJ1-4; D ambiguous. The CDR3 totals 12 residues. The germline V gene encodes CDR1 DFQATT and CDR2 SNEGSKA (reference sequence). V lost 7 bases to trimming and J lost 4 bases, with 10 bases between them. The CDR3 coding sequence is TGCAGTGTCGCATACCATAATGAAAAACTGTTTTTT. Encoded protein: CSVAYHNEKLFF.

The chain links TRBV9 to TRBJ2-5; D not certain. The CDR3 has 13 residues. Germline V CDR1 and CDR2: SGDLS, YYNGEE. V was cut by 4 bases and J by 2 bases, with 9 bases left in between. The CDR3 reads CASSSHLQETQYF. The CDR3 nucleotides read TGTGCCAGCAGCTCCCACTTACAAGAGACCCAGTACTTC. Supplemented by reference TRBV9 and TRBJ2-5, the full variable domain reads DSGVTQTPKHLITATGQRVTLRCSPRSGDLSVYWYQQSLDQGLQFLIQYYNGEERAKGNILERFSAQQFPDLHSELNLSSLELGDSALYFCASSSHLQETQYFGPGTRLLVL.

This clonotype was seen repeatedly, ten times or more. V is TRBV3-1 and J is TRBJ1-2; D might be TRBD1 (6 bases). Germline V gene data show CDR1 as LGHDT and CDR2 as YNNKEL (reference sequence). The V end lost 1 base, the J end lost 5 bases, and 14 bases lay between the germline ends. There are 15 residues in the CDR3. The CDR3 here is CASSQGGQDYYGYTF. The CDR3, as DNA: TGTGCCAGCAGCCAAGGGGGACAAGACTATTATGGCTACACCTTC.

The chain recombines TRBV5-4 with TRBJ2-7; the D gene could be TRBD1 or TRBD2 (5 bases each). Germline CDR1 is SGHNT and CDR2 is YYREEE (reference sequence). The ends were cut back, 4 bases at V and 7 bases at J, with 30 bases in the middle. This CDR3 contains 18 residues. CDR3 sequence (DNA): TGTGCCAGCAGCATGGGACCGCAAACCATAGTAACGCCTGGGGAGCAGTACTTC. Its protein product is CASSMGPQTIVTPGEQYF.

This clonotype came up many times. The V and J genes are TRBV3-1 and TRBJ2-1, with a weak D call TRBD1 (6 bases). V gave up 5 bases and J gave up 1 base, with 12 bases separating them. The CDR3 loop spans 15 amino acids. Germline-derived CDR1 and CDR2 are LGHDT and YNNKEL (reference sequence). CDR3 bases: TGTGCCAGCAGCAAAACACAGGGATCCTACAATGAGCAGTTCTTC. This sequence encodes CASSKTQGSYNEQFF.

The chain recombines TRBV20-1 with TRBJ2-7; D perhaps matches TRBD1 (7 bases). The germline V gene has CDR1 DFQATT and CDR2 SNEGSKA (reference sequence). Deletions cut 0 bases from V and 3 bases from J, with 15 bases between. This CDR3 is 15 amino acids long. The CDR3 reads CSARDFAQGGYEQYF. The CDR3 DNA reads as TGCAGTGCTAGAGATTTCGCCCAGGGGGGCTACGAGCAGTACTTC.

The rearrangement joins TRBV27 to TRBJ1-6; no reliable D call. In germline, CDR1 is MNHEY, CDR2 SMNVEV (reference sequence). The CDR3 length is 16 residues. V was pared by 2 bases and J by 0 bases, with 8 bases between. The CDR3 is CASSLEGSSYNSPLHF. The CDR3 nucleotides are TGTGCCAGCAGTTTAGAGGGCAGCTCCTATAATTCACCCCTCCACTTT.

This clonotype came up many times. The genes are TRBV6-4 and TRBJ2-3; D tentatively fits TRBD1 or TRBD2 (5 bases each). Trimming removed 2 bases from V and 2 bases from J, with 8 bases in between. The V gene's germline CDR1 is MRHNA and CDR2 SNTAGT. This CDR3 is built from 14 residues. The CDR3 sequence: CASSDRGFTDTQYF. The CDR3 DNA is TGTGCCAGCAGTGACCGGGGCTTCACAGATACGCAGTATTTT.

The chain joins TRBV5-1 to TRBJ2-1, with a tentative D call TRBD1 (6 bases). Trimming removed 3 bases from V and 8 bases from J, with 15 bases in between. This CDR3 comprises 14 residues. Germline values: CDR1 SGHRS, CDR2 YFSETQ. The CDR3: CASSWAGESDEQFF. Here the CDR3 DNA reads TGCGCCAGCAGCTGGGCAGGGGAGAGTGATGAGCAGTTCTTC.